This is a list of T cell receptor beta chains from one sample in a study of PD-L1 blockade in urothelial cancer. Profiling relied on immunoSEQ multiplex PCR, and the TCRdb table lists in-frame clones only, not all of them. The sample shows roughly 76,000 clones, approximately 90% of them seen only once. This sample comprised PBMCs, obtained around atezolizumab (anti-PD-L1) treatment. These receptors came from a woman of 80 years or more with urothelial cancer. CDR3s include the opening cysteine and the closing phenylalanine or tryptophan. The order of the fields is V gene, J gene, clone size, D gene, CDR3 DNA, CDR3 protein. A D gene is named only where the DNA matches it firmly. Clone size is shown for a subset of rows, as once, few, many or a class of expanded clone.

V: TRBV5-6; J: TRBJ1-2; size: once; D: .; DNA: TGTGCCAGCAGCTTGGTGCAGGCGAGAGCTAACTATGGCTACACCTTC; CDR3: CASSLVQARANYGYTF
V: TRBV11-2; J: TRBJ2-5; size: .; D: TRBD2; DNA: TGTGCCAGCAGCTTAGTCGGCGGGGGGTACCAAGAGACCCAGTACTTC; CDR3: CASSLVGGGYQETQYF
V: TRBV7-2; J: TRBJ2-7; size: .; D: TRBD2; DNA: TGTGCCAGCAGACGCGCTGGGGGGGACGAGCAGTACTTC; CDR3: CASRRAGGDEQYF
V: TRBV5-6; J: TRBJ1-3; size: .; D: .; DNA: TGTGCCAGCAGCCTCAACCCGGGGGGAAACACCATATATTTT; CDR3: CASSLNPGGNTIYF
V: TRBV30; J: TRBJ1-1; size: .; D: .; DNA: TGTGCCTGGAGTGTACTGGGGCCTAGGAACACTGAAGCTTTCTTT; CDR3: CAWSVLGPRNTEAFF
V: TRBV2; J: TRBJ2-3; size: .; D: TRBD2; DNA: TGTGCCAGCAGTGAAGCGTCTCTAGCGGGGACACCTACAGATACGCAGTATTTT; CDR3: CASSEASLAGTPTDTQYF
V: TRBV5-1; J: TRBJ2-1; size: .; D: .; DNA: TGCGCCAGCAGCTTGAGGTCCGCGGGGTACAATGAGCAGTTCTTC; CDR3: CASSLRSAGYNEQFF
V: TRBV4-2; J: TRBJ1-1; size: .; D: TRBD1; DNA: TGTGCCAGCAGCCAGACAGGGGGGAACACTGAAGCTTTCTTT; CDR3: CASSQTGGNTEAFF
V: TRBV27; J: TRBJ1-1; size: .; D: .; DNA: TGTGCCAGCAGTGTTATAGGAGGCACTGAAGCTTTCTTT; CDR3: CASSVIGGTEAFF
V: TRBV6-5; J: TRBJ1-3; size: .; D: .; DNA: TGTGCCAGCAGTTACGAGCGTCAGCGCCCTGGAAACACCATATATTTT; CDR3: CASSYERQRPGNTIYF
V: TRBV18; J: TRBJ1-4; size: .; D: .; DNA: TGTGCCAGCTCCCCGGGGAATCCAAATGAAAAACTGTTTTTT; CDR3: CASSPGNPNEKLFF
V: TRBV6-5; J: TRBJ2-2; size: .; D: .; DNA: TGTGCCAGCAGTTACGCCCGGGGTACCGGGGAGCTGTTTTTT; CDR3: CASSYARGTGELFF
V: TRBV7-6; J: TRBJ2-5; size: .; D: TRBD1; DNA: TGTGCCAGCAGCTGGGGACAGGCCCAAGAGACCCAGTACTTC; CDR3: CASSWGQAQETQYF
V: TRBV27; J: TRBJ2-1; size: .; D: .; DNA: TGTGCCAGCAGTTTATTGGGGGCTAGCAATGAGCAGTTCTTC; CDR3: CASSLLGASNEQFF
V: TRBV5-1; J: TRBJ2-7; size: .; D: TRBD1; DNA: TGCGCCAGCAGCAAAGACAGGGCCGAGCAGTACTTC; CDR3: CASSKDRAEQYF
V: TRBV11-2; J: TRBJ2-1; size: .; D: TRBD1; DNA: TGTGCCAGCAGCCGTACCGACAGGGATTACAATGAGCAGTTCTTC; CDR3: CASSRTDRDYNEQFF